This T cell receptor (beta chain) was sequenced during a study of Ad26.COV2.S vaccination and SARS-CoV-2 variants. Measured with immunoSEQ multiplex PCR; TCRdb has only the in-frame clones, and not every one. Counted here are some 520,000 clones, about 83% occurring once; the ten biggest clones make up 9.5% to 15%. The V gene lost 0 bases and the J gene lost 7 bases, with 7 bases spanning the gap. Germline values: CDR1 LGHNA, CDR2 YSLEER. The CDR3 has 14 amino acids. Treatment reported: 19 received Ad26.COV2.S at low or high dose, single or two shots; about 5 received placebo; per-sample allocation not given. Following the first vaccine or placebo injection, samples were taken on day 63. This adult donor, from Boston, was 18-55 years old.

The sequence derives from a person between 18 and 65 years old who received the Ad26.COV2.S COVID-19 vaccine or a placebo. This specimen was peripheral blood, taken in a trial of Ad26.COV2.S vaccine versus placebo. This chain links TRBV4-3 with TRBJ1-6; D uncertain. CDR3 in amino acids: CASSQDFPNSPLHF. The CDR3 bases are TGCGCCAGCAGCCAAGATTTCCCCAATTCACCCCTCCACTTT.